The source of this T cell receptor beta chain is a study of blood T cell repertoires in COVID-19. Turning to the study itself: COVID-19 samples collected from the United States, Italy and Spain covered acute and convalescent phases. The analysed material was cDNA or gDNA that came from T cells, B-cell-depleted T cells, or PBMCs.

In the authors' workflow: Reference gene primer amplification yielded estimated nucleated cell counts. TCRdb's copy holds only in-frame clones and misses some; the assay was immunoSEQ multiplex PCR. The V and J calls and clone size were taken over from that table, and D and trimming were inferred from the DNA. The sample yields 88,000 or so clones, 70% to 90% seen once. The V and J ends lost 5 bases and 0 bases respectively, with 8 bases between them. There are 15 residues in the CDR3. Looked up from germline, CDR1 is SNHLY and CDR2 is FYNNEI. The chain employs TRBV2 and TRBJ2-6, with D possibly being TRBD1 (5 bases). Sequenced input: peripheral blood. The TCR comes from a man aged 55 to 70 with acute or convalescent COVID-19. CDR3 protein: CASSPTGSGANVLTF. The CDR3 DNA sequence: TGTGCCAGCAGTCCTACAGGCTCTGGGGCCAACGTCCTGACTTTC. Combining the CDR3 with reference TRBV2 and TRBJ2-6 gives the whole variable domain EPEVTQTPSHQVTQMGQEVILRCVPISNHLYFYWYRQILGQKVEFLVSFYNNEISEKSEIFDDQFSVERPDGSNFTLKIRSTKLEDSAMYFCASSPTGSGANVLTFGAGSRLTVL.